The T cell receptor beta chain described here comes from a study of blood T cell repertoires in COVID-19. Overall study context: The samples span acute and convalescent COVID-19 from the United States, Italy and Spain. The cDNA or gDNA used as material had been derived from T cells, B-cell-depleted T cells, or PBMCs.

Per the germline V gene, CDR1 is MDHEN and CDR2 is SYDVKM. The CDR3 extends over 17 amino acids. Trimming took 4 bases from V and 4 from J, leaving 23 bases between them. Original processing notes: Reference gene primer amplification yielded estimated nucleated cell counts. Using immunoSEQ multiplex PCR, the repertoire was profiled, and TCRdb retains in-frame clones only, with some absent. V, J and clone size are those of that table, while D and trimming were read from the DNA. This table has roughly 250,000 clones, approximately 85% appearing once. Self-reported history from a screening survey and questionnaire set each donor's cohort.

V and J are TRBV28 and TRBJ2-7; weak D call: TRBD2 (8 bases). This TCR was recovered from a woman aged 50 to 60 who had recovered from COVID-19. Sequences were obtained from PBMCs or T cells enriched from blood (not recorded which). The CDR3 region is CASSSAARGRGEYEQYF. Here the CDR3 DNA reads TGTGCCAGCAGTTCAGCTGCTAGGGGGCGGGGGGAATACGAGCAGTACTTC. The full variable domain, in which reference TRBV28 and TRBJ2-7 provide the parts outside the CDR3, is DVKVTQSSRYLVKRTGEKVFLECVQDMDHENMFWYRQDPGLGLRLIYFSYDVKMKEKGDIPEGYSVSREKKERFSLILESASTNQTSMYLCASSSAARGRGEYEQYFGPGTRLTVT.